This T cell receptor (beta chain) was sequenced during a study of cytomegalovirus exposure and HLA in healthy donors. Study conclusions and caveats: Several top significant clusters appeared, in a later analysis, to be linked to common viral pathogens.

V was pared by 5 bases and J by 7 bases, with 3 bases of the junction left unmatched. The CDR3 has 14 amino acids. The germline CDR1 and CDR2 sequences are SEHNR and FQNEAQ (reference sequence). About this clone: Its antigen is undetermined.

Researchers ran the PCR with 60 Vbeta and 13 Jbeta primers. Original processing notes: Around 80 million unique TCR beta chains, roughly 11 million of them shared, were counted by a later analysis. The assay was immunoSEQ multiplex PCR, and TCRdb's table has in-frame clones only and misses some. From that table come the V and J calls and clone size; the DNA was used to work out D and trimming. Here the sample table reports 150,000 or so clones. Sample: PBMCs. The clonotype comes from a man aged 18 to 29 in good health and CMV-seronegative. V gene TRBV7-9 combines with J gene TRBJ2-1; TRBD2 matches 12 bases. The CDR3 is CASSPSGRGNEQFF. The CDR3 nucleotides are TGTGCCAGCAGCCCTAGCGGGAGGGGTAATGAGCAGTTCTTC.